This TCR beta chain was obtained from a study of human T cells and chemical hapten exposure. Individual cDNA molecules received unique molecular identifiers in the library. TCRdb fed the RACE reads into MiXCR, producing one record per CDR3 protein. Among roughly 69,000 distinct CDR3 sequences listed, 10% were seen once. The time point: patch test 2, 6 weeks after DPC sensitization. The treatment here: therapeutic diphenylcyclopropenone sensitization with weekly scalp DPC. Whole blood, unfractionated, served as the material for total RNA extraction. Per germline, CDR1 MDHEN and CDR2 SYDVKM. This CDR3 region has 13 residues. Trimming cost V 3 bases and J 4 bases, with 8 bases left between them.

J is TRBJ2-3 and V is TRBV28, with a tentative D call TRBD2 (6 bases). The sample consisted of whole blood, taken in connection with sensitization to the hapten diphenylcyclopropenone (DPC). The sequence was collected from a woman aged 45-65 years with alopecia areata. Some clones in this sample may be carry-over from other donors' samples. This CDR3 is CASSLSGADTQYF. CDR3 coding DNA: TGTGCCAGCAGTTTGTCGGGGGCAGATACGCAGTATTTT.